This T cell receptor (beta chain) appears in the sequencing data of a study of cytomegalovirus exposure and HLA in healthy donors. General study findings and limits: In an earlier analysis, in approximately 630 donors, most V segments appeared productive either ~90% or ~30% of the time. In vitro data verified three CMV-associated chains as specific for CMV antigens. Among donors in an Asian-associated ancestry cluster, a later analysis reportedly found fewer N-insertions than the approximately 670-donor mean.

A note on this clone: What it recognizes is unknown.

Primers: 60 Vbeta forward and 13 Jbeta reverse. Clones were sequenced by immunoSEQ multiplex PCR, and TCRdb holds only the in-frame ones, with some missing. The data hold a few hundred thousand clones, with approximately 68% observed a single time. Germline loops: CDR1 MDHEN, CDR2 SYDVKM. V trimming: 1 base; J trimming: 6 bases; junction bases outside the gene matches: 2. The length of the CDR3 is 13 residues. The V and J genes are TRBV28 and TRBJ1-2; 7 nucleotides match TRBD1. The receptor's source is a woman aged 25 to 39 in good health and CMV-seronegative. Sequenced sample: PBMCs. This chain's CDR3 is CASSLLGGHGYTF. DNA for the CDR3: TGTGCCAGCAGTTTATTAGGGGGCCATGGCTACACCTTC.